This T cell receptor beta chain appears in the sequencing data of a study of blood T cell repertoires in COVID-19. Across the study: Specimens from acute and convalescent COVID-19 originated in the United States, Italy and Spain. Sample material is recorded as cDNA or gDNA derived from T cells, B-cell-depleted T cells, or PBMCs.

CDR3 size: 14 residues. Germline lookup yields CDR1 LNHDA and CDR2 SQIVND (reference sequence). V was cut by 9 bases and J by 5 bases, with 14 bases left in between. In the authors' methods: Reference gene primer amplification in the assay estimated nucleated cell counts. The assay was immunoSEQ multiplex PCR, and TCRdb's table has in-frame clones only and misses some. That table is the source of V, J and clone size, and D and trimming were worked out from the DNA. The data contain 250,000 to 300,000 clones, approximately 85% of them singletons. The TCR originated in a woman in her twenties or thirties with acute or convalescent COVID-19. What was sequenced was peripheral blood. The chain joins TRBV19 to TRBJ1-6, with a possible D match to TRBD1 (5 bases). The CDR3 sequence: CASREQADNSPLHF. CDR3 sequence (DNA): TGTGCCAGCAGAGAACAGGCGGATAATTCACCCCTCCACTTT.